Listed here are 17 T cell receptor beta chains from one sample, sequenced in a study of cytomegalovirus exposure and HLA in healthy donors. Method: immunoSEQ multiplex PCR; TCRdb's copy keeps in-frame clones and lacks some. The sample carries approximately 240,000 clones, about 90% recorded once. The sample consisted of PBMCs. These receptors were collected from a woman under 30 in good health and CMV-seronegative.

A single count supports this clone. The rearrangement links TRBV11-3 to TRBJ2-3; tentative D call: TRBD2 (5 bases). Germline V gene data show CDR1 as SGHNT and CDR2 as YENEEA. Trimming shortened V by 8 bases and J by 3 bases, and 15 bases separated the two germline ends. The CDR3 runs to 14 residues. The CDR3 is CASSPRDLTDTQYF. CDR3 nucleotide sequence: TGTGCCAGCTCCCCCCGGGATTTGACAGATACGCAGTATTTT.

The V call is TRBV29-1, the J call TRBJ1-2; TRBD1 matches at 9 bases. J was trimmed by 8 bases and V by 0 bases; bases with no gene match: 7. From germline, CDR1 is SQVTM and CDR2 ANQGSEA. The length of the CDR3 is 14 residues. DNA for the CDR3: TGCAGCGTTGAAGATAGGACAGGGGTCGGAGGCTACACCTTC. Protein sequence: CSVEDRTGVGGYTF. The whole variable domain, remainder taken from reference TRBV29-1 and TRBJ1-2, is SAVISQKPSRDICQRGTSLTIQCQVDSQVTMMFWYRQQPGQSLTLIATANQGSEATYESGFVIDKFPISRPNLTFSTLTVSNMSPEDSSIYLCSVEDRTGVGGYTFGSGTRLTVV.

This clone has a single count. V and J are TRBV7-9 and TRBJ2-3; maybe TRBD2 (6 bases). V lost 5 bases and J 7 bases, leaving 10 bases between the germline ends. The CDR3 contains 12 residues. In germline, CDR1 is SEHNR, CDR2 FQNEAQ (reference sequence). CDR3 sequence reads: CASSLSGHTQYF. The CDR3, as DNA: TGTGCCAGCAGCCTAAGCGGGCATACGCAGTATTTT.

The chain has TRBV18 and TRBJ2-6, with TRBD2 matching over 10 bases. CDR1 and CDR2 (germline): KGHSH, LQKENI. With V trimmed by 1 base and J by 1 base, 10 bases remained unmatched. This CDR3 comprises 20 residues. CDR3 residues: CASSPLGTSGVISGANVLTF. DNA for the CDR3: TGTGCCAGCTCACCACTCGGTACTAGCGGGGTCATATCTGGGGCCAACGTCCTGACTTTC.

CDR3 amino acids: CASSLGEGREAEAFF. CDR3 in DNA: TGCGCCAGCAGCTTGGGGGAGGGAAGGGAGGCTGAAGCTTTCTTT. V is TRBV5-1 and J is TRBJ1-1; D is unresolved. Trimming removed 0 bases at V and 6 bases at J, with 15 bases between. CDR3 length: 15 residues. CDR1 SGHRS and CDR2 YFSETQ come from the germline V gene.

This clone was seen a few times. The chain has TRBV28 and TRBJ2-7, with 8 bases matching TRBD1. Per germline, CDR1 MDHEN and CDR2 SYDVKM. V shed 5 bases and J 3 bases; nucleotides not matched to a gene: 9. This CDR3 has 15 residues. CDR3 coding DNA: TGTGCCAGCAGTCCCTGGGGGACAGGTGACTACGAGCAGTACTTC. Translated, it gives CASSPWGTGDYEQYF.

The chain links TRBV10-1 to TRBJ2-2; 9 nucleotides line up with TRBD1. The V and J ends lost 6 bases and 7 bases, in that order; junction bases with no gene match: 18. Per germline, CDR1 WNHNN and CDR2 SYGVQD (reference sequence). The CDR3 covers 18 residues. This CDR3 reads CASSDNPPDRGISGELFF. DNA for the CDR3: TGCGCCAGCAGCGATAATCCCCCGGACAGGGGAATTAGCGGGGAGCTGTTTTTT.

The chain couples TRBV5-4 to TRBJ2-1; tentative D call: TRBD2 (5 bases). The CDR3 spans 15 residues. The germline V gene encodes CDR1 SGHNT and CDR2 YYREEE (reference sequence). Deletions cut 4 bases from V and 7 bases from J, with 18 bases between. The CDR3 DNA follows: TGTGCCAGCAGCATCTCGGACTGGAGAAGGAATGAGCAGTTCTTC. This encodes CASSISDWRRNEQFF.

The V and J genes are TRBV7-3 and TRBJ1-1; D ambiguous. The germline V gene has CDR1 SGHTA and CDR2 FQGTGA. Deletions cut 8 bases from V and 1 base from J, with 11 bases between. The CDR3 runs 13 residues. Written as DNA, the CDR3 is TGTGCCAGCGCGGGTTGGGGGAACACTGAAGCTTTCTTT. Amino acid sequence: CASAGWGNTEAFF.

The chain couples TRBV5-1 to TRBJ2-3; the D gene is possibly TRBD2 (7 bases). The CDR3 is made up of 15 amino acids. Germline V gene data show CDR1 as SGHRS and CDR2 as YFSETQ. Trimming shortened V by 0 bases and J by 3 bases, and 11 bases separated the two germline ends. The CDR3 loop is CASSLAGGWTDTQYF. CDR3 DNA sequence: TGCGCCAGCAGCTTGGCGGGGGGCTGGACAGATACGCAGTATTTT.

This clone has only a few counts. The chain carries TRBV19 and TRBJ1-1, with TRBD1 matching over 11 bases. Looked up from germline, CDR1 is LNHDA and CDR2 is SQIVND (reference sequence). J was trimmed by 3 bases and V by 5 bases; bases with no gene match: 5. This CDR3 contains 15 residues. This CDR3 is CASSPRDRGYTEAFF. The DNA for the CDR3 is TGTGCCAGTAGTCCCCGGGACAGGGGGTACACTGAAGCTTTCTTT.

V and J are TRBV7-6 and TRBJ2-1, with TRBD2 matching 7 bases. The V segment lost 7 bases and the J segment 1 base; nucleotides outside the gene matches: 7. Germline V CDR1 and CDR2: SGHVS, FNYEAQ. The length of the CDR3 is 15 residues. Written as DNA, the CDR3 is TGTGCCAGCACCGCGGGAGTTAGTTCCTACAATGAGCAGTTCTTC. It is translated as CASTAGVSSYNEQFF.

The CDR3 nucleotides read TGTGCCTGGACCACGTCAGGGCCCCTGTCCTACAATGAGCAGTTCTTC. Protein sequence: CAWTTSGPLSYNEQFF. The chain has TRBV30 and TRBJ2-1; D is possibly TRBD1 (5 bases). The V end lost 4 bases, the J end lost 1 base, and 17 bases lay between the germline ends. Germline assignment: CDR1 GTSNPN and CDR2 SVGIG (reference sequence). This CDR3 spans 16 amino acids.

V and J are TRBV6-1 and TRBJ2-5; D remains unclear. Germline assignment: CDR1 MNHNS and CDR2 SASEGT. The CDR3 length is 13 residues. The V and J ends lost 6 bases and 4 bases respectively, with 12 bases between them. This CDR3 is CASRLPVVETQYF. CDR3 DNA: TGTGCCAGCAGGCTCCCGGTCGTAGAGACCCAGTACTTC.

The gene calls are TRBV30 and TRBJ2-7, with D tentatively TRBD1 (5 bases). Trimming shortened V by 3 bases and J by 7 bases, and 16 bases separated the two germline ends. The germline V gene has CDR1 GTSNPN and CDR2 SVGIG (reference sequence). The CDR3 runs 13 residues. The CDR3 reads CAWRGRALREQYF. As DNA, the CDR3 is TGTGCCTGGAGGGGCAGGGCATTGAGAGAGCAGTACTTC.

The chain combines TRBV11-2 with TRBJ1-2; possible D gene TRBD1, 6 bases. The CDR3 loop spans 14 amino acids. The V gene lost 0 bases and the J gene lost 5 bases, with 10 bases spanning the gap. CDR1 and CDR2 (germline): SGHAT, FQNNGV. DNA for the CDR3: TGTGCCAGCAGCTTAGACGGGACAAGTTATGGCTACACCTTC. Translating it yields CASSLDGTSYGYTF.

This clone has a handful of counts. The genes are TRBV30 and TRBJ1-3; D not resolved. The CDR3 is made up of 15 amino acids. V lost 3 bases and J lost 1, with 13 bases in between. Germline V CDR1 and CDR2: GTSNPN, SVGIG (reference sequence). The CDR3 loop is CAWSATDGSGNTIYF. CDR3 DNA: TGTGCCTGGAGCGCGACTGACGGATCTGGAAACACCATATATTTT.